This T cell receptor beta chain derives from a study of T cells in severe cutaneous drug reactions. Findings and caveats of the study: One public TCRbeta CDR3 appeared in all seven blister samples, averaging about 13%. TRBV12-4 use rose strongly in carbamazepine-induced Stevens-Johnson syndrome or toxic epidermal necrolysis, averaging roughly 32% in blister cells and 4.5% to 6.5% in PBMC.

Concerning this clonotype: The antigen is unknown.

The donors had carbamazepine-induced Stevens-Johnson syndrome or toxic epidermal necrolysis. Blood repertoires came from a few Han Chinese and about six European CBZ-SJS/TEN patients. The iRepertoire multiplex PCR system with TCR subtype-specific primers built both bulk and single-cell libraries. Primers for V, D and J regions amplified bulk TCR beta libraries. Using the multiplex PCR reads, TCRdb records one entry per CDR3 protein without DNA. The sample table sets out more than 20,000 distinct CDR3 sequences. The V gene's germline CDR1 is ENHRY and CDR2 SYGVKD. The CDR3 length is 14 residues. The origin of this receptor is a human donor with toxic epidermal necrolysis, a severe cutaneous drug reaction. Sequencing was carried out using PBMCs. This chain links TRBV10-3 with TRBJ1-2. The CDR3: CAISESNSPYGYTF.